Listed below are T cell receptor beta chains from one sample, sequenced in a study of CXCR3-negative and CXCR3-positive naive CD8 T cells. TCRdb reprocessed the 5' RACE reads and reports one entry per CDR3 protein, with no DNA. The sample includes under 9,000 distinct CDR3 sequences. The sample comprised naive CXCR3- CD8+ T cells from blood. The receptors derive from a human donor in good health. Some clones in this sample may be carry-over from other donors' samples. CDR3s include the opening cysteine and the closing phenylalanine or tryptophan. Some rows have no size entry. The others give once, few or many, or a class for an expanded clone.

TRBJ2-1	medium-sized	TRBV29-1	CSVEGLAGNSYNEQFF
TRBJ2-1	NA	TRBV29-1	CSIPGGRGEQFF
TRBJ2-1	NA	TRBV5-5	CASRSYLAPHNEQFF
TRBJ2-7	NA	TRBV7-9	CASSPGSPPEQYF
TRBJ2-7	medium-sized	TRBV29-1	CSGVAYAPTYEQYF
TRBJ2-3	NA	TRBV27	CASSLSRGPDTQYF
TRBJ1-1	NA	TRBV19	CASSTSGLPGTEAFF
TRBJ2-7	NA	TRBV7-6	CASSFGDIPSYEQYF
TRBJ2-6	NA	TRBV4-1	CASSQQHRGTGANVLTF
TRBJ1-2	NA	TRBV7-9	CASSLDAGQNLNYGYTF
TRBJ2-3	NA	TRBV6-1	CASSDSPANGGDTQYF
TRBJ2-1	NA	TRBV30	CAWSASSGSNNEQFF
TRBJ2-1	NA	TRBV20-1	CSARSTRESKFGEQFF
TRBJ1-1	NA	TRBV11-2	CASSLSYGEAFF
TRBJ2-2	NA	TRBV29-1	CSVDGGSGTGELFF
TRBJ1-5	NA	TRBV21-1	CASSKVAGGTDVGNQPQHF
TRBJ2-7	medium-sized	TRBV29-1	CSVEGTRTGADEQYF
TRBJ2-1	NA	TRBV29-1	CSARDRENEQFF
TRBJ1-2	medium-sized	TRBV27	CASRGDAYGYTF
TRBJ1-4	NA	TRBV7-3	CASSLKGGTNEKLFF
TRBJ2-7	NA	TRBV20-1	CSAQNRGTAYEQYF
TRBJ2-1	NA	TRBV25-1	CASSGIPSSYNEQFF
TRBJ2-7	medium-sized	TRBV25-1	CASSDPAYEQYF
TRBJ2-5	NA	TRBV14	CASSQALMGGRASETQYF
TRBJ1-5	NA	TRBV4-2	CASSPSGTVNQPQHF
TRBJ2-1	NA	TRBV7-9	CASSLEKANEQFF
TRBJ1-4	medium-sized	TRBV7-8	CASSFNPRQGLDEKLFF
TRBJ2-7	NA	TRBV28	CASIAPGLAGGYEQYF
TRBJ2-1	NA	TRBV23-1	CASSQSSSSGGVNEQFF
TRBJ2-7	NA	TRBV19	CASSLYETDYEQYF